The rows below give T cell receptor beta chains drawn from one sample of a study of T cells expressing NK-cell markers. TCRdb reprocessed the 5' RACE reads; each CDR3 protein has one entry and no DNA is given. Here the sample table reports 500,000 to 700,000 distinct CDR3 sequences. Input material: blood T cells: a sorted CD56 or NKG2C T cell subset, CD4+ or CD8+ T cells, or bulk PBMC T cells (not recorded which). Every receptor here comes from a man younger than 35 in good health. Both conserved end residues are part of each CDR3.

CASSQDFRGELFF | TRBJ2-2 | TRBV14
CSATIGTSGKSNEQFF | TRBJ2-1 | TRBV20-1
CVAGTAAYEQYF | TRBJ2-7 | TRBV27
CASSQTGGRREQFF | TRBJ2-1 | TRBV7-2
CASSLNLQDLGGNTEAFF | TRBJ1-1 | TRBV5-1
CASSLAAYDSYEQYF | TRBJ2-7 | TRBV27
CASSPDKSNYGYTF | TRBJ1-2 | TRBV27
CASSQAPNTGNEQYF | TRBJ2-7 | TRBV4-1
CASSYPSGINADTQYF | TRBJ2-3 | TRBV6-5
CASSQEGGAGQPQHF | TRBJ1-5 | TRBV4-2
CASSSITGGSSNEQFF | TRBJ2-1 | TRBV5-5
CASSQVVASGRGEQFF | TRBJ2-1 | TRBV4-3
CASSLGAGDRTYNEQFF | TRBJ2-1 | TRBV7-6
CASSLSGGSGSYNEQFF | TRBJ2-1 | TRBV12-3/TRBV12-4
CASSGRRDQPQHF | TRBJ1-5 | TRBV18
CASSQGVRGPTDTQYF | TRBJ2-3 | TRBV3-1
CASSSRTSGSRETQYF | TRBJ2-5 | TRBV5-1
CAWSPLPSSYNEQFF | TRBJ2-1 | TRBV30
CASSLEQGVTEAFF | TRBJ1-1 | TRBV11-1
CASSVATQPILNLGNTIYF | TRBJ1-3 | TRBV9
CATSDPRNEQFF | TRBJ2-1 | TRBV24-1
CASKPGQSGGELFF | TRBJ2-2 | TRBV28
CASSRGGPYGYTF | TRBJ1-2 | TRBV27
CASSRGTGAEAFF | TRBJ1-1 | TRBV7-7
CASSQGRQREASGELFF | TRBJ2-2 | TRBV4-3
CSVESDYKQYF | TRBJ2-7 | TRBV29-1
CASSLFLLAGVNQETQYF | TRBJ2-5 | TRBV7-2
CSVGQRNNLDTQYF | TRBJ2-3 | TRBV29-1
CASSLTRTGAISYNEQFF | TRBJ2-1 | TRBV7-8
CASSTPWDALLDTQYF | TRBJ2-3 | TRBV5-6
CASNLERTTDNEQFF | TRBJ2-1 | TRBV28
CASSQLDRDYQGYTF | TRBJ1-2 | TRBV3-1
CASSFQQKPEQYF | TRBJ2-7 | TRBV7-9
CASRGGRPRPDTQYF | TRBJ2-3 | TRBV2
CASSPPNKRTGGFYEQYF | TRBJ2-7 | TRBV3-1
CATSRLGRDGYTF | TRBJ1-2 | TRBV15
CASHWTGTTEAFF | TRBJ1-1 | TRBV18
CASSAGPSGANVLTF | TRBJ2-6 | TRBV7-2
CATSSAGRNEKLFF | TRBJ1-4 | TRBV15
CATSREGRAGEQYF | TRBJ2-7 | TRBV15
CASSQKIFGTKGQPQHF | TRBJ1-5 | TRBV4-2
CASSSEGARAEKLFF | TRBJ1-4 | TRBV6-5
CASSRGANTEAFF | TRBJ1-1 | TRBV5-1
CSVRGLAENIQYF | TRBJ2-4 | TRBV29-1
CSASQGSGGYTF | TRBJ1-2 | TRBV20-1
CASRRGNLDQETQYF | TRBJ2-5 | TRBV12-3/TRBV12-4
CASSHPDSYPYEQYF | TRBJ2-7 | TRBV6-2/TRBV6-3
CASSLYGGRYNEQFF | TRBJ2-1 | TRBV11-2
CATSDRRGLTDTQYF | TRBJ2-3 | TRBV24-1
CASRAGAYSNQPQHF | TRBJ1-5 | TRBV12-3/TRBV12-4
CASSPGGRNYGYTF | TRBJ1-2 | TRBV12-3/TRBV12-4
CAISTDRVNTEAFF | TRBJ1-1 | TRBV10-3
CAIGRQGTPETQYF | TRBJ2-5 | TRBV10-3